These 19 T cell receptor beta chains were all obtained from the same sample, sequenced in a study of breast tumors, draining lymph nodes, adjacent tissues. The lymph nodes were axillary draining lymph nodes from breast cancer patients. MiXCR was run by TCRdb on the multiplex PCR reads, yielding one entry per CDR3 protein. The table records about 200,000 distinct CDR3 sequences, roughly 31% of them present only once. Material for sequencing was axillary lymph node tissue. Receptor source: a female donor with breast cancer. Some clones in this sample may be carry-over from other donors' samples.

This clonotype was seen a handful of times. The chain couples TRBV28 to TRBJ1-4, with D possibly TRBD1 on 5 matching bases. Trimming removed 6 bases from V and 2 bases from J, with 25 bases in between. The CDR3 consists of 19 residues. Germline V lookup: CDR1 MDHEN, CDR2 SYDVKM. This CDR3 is CASSPTLGQGDATNEKLFF. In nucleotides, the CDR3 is TGTGCCAGCAGCCCGACCCTCGGCCAGGGCGATGCGACTAATGAAAAACTGTTTTTT.

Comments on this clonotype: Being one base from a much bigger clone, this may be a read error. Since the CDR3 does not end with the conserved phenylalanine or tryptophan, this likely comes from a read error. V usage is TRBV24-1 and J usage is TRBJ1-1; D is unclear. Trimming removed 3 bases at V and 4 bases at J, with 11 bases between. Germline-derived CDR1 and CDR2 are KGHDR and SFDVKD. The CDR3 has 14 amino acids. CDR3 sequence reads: CATSDNVGGTEAFL. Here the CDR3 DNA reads TGTGCCACCAGTGATAACGTCGGAGGCACTGAAGCTTTCCTT.

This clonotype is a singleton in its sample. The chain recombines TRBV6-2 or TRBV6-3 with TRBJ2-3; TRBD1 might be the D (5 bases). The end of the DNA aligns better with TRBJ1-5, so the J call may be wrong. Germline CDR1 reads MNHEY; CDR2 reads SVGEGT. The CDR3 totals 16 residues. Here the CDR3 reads CASSKIAGGTADTQHF. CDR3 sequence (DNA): TGTGCCAGCAGCAAAATAGCAGGTGGGACCGCAGATACGCAGCATTTT.

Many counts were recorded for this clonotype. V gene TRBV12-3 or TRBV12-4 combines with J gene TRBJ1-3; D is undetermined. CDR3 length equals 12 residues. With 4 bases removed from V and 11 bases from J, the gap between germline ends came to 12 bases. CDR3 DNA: TGTGCCAGCAGTTCCTCTCCCCGGCCCATATATTTT. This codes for CASSSSPRPIYF.

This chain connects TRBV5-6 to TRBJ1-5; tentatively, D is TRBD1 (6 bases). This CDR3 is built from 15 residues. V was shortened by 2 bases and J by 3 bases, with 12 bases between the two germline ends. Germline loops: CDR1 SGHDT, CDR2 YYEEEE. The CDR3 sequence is CASSLQGHNNQPQHF. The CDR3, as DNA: TGTGCCAGCAGCTTACAGGGTCATAACAATCAGCCCCAGCATTTT.

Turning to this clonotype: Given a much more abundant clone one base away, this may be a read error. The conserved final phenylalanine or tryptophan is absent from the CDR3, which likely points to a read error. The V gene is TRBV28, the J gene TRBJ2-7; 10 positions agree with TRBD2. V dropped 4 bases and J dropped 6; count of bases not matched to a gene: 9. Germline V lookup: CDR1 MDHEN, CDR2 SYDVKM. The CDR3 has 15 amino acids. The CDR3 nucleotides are TGTGCCAGCAGTTCTCTCCTTAGCGGGAGGCGCGAGCAGTACATC. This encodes CASSSLLSGRREQYI.

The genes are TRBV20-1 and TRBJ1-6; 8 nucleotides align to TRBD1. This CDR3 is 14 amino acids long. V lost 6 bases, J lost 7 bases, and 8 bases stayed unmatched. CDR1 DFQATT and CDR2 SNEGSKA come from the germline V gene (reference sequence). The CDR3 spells CSAVQGQENSPLHF. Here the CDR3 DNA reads TGCAGTGCAGTACAGGGACAGGAAAATTCACCCCTCCACTTT.

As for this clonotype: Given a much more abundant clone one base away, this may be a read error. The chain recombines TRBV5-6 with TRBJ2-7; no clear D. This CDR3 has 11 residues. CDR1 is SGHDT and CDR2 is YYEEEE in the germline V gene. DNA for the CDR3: TGTGCCGGCAGCTATAAAGAGCAGCAGTACTTC. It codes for CAGSYKEQQYF.

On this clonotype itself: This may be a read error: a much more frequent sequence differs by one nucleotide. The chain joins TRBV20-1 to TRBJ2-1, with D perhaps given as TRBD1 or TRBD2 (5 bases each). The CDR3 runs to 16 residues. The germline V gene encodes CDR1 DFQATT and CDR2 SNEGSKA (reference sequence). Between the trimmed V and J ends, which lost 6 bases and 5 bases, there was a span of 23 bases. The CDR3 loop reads CSASPSGTAPNNEQFF. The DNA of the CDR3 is TGCAGTGCCTCCCCCTCCGGGACGGCCCCGAACAATGAGCAGTTCTTC.

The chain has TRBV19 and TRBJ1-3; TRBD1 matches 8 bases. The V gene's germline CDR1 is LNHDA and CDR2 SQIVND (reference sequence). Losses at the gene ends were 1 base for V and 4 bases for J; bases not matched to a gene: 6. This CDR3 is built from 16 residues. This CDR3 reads CASSIVPGGAGNTIYF. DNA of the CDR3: TGTGCCAGTAGTATAGTTCCAGGGGGCGCCGGAAACACCATATATTTT.

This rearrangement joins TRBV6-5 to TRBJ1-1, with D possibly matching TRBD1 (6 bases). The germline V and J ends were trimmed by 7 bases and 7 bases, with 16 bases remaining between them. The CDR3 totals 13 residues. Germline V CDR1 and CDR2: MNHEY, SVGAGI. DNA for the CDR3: TGTGCCAGCAATCCCGACGGGGGCGTTGAAGCTTTCTTT. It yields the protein CASNPDGGVEAFF.

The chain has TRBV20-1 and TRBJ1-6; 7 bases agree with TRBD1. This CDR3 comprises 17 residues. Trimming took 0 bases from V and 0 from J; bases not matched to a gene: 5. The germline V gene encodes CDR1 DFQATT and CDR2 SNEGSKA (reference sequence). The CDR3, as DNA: TGCAGTGCTAGAGATCGCCGGGACAGCTCCTATAATTCACCCCTCCACTTT. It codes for CSARDRRDSSYNSPLHF.

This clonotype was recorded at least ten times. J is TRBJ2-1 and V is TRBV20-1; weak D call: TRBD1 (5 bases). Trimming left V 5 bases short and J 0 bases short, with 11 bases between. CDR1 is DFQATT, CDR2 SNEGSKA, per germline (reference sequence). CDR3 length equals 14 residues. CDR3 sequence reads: CSAAVDTSYNEQFF. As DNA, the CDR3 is TGCAGTGCTGCCGTGGACACCTCCTACAATGAGCAGTTCTTC.

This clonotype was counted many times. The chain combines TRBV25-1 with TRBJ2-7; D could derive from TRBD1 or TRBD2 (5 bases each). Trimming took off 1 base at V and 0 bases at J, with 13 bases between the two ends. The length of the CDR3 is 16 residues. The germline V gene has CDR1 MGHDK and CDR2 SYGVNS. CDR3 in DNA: TGTGCCAGCAGTGAATGGGGGACCCTAAACTCCTACGAGCAGTACTTC. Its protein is CASSEWGTLNSYEQYF.

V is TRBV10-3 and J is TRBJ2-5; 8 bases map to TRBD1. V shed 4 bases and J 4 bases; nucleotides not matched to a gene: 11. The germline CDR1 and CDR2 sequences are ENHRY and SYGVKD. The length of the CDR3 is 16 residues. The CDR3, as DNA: TGTGCCATCAGTGCGCCGGACAGGGTAGGTAGAGAGACCCAGTACTTC. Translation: CAISAPDRVGRETQYF.

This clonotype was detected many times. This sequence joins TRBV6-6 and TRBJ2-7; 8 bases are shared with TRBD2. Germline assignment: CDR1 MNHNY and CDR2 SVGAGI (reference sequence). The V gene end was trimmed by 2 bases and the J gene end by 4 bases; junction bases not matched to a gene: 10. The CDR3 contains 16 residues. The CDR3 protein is CASSYGGSSGDYEQYF. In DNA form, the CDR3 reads TGTGCCAGCAGTTACGGGGGGAGTAGCGGGGATTACGAGCAGTACTTC.

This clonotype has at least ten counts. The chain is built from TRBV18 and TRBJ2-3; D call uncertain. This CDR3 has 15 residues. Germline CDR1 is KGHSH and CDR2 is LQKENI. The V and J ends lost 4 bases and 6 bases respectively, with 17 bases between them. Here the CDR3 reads CASSQLPPLSDTQYF. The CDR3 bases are TGTGCCAGCTCACAACTACCCCCTCTTTCCGATACGCAGTATTTT.

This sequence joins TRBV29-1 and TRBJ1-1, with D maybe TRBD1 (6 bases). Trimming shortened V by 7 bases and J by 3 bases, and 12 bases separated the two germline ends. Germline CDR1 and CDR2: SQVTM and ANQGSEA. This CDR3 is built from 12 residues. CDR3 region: CSAGGQDTEAFF. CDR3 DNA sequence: TGCAGCGCGGGGGGGCAGGACACTGAAGCTTTCTTT.

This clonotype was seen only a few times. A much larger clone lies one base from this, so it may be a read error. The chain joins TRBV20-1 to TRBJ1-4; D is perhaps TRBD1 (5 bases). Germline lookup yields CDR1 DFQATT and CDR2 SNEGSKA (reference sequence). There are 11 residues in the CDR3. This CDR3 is CSAWTTEKLSF. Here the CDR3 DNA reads TGCAGTGCTTGGACGACAGAAAAACTGTCTTTT.